A single T cell receptor beta chain is shown here with its context. Its antigen is unknown. This sample stems from a study of CD8+ T cells in alopecia areata. Whole-study results and caveats: Clonality in lesional scalp, especially alopecia totalis/universalis, exceeded that of normal scalp.

CDR1 and CDR2 from the germline V gene are SQVTM and ANQGSEA. V lost 7 bases and J lost 3; bases outside the gene matches: 8. The CDR3 runs 13 residues. In each case, RNA was isolated and then reverse transcribed into cDNA as the sequencing template. Measured with immunoSEQ multiplex PCR; TCRdb has only the in-frame clones, and not every one. The sample consists of about 150,000 clones, about 50% of them appearing once. It was from alopecia areata patients that lesional scalp punch biopsies and peripheral blood were collected. The sequences come from CD8+ T cells sorted from blood, collected at week 0. V usage is TRBV29-1 and J usage is TRBJ2-7, with 8 bases fitting TRBD1. This clonotype was obtained from a human donor with alopecia areata. Here the CDR3 reads CSALGGQDYEQYF. CDR3 sequence (DNA): TGCAGCGCACTCGGGGGACAGGACTACGAGCAGTACTTC.